Sequencing of this T cell receptor (beta chain) was carried out in a study of blood T cell repertoires in COVID-19. Study context: Both acute and convalescent COVID-19 samples were obtained from the United States, Italy and Spain.

The CDR3 has 17 amino acids. Trimming pared 2 bases from V and 3 bases from J, leaving 16 bases between. Germline lookup yields CDR1 LNHDA and CDR2 SQIVND (reference sequence). Per the original data handling: By means of reference gene primer amplification, nucleated cell counts were estimated. The table came from immunoSEQ multiplex PCR; TCRdb's copy has only in-frame clones and leaves some out. That table furnishes V, J and clone size, whereas the DNA furnished D and trimming. The sample has a few hundred thousand clones, roughly four fifths seen once. V gene TRBV19 combines with J gene TRBJ2-2; D unclear. The sequence was obtained from a person aged 65 to 85 with COVID-19, enrolled during active disease. The sample consisted of peripheral blood. The DNA of the CDR3 is TGTGCCAGTAGTATAAACCGTGTGGCGGTTTACACCGGGGAGCTGTTTTTT. Protein sequence: CASSINRVAVYTGELFF. The complete variable domain, with remaining parts taken from reference TRBV19 and TRBJ2-2, reads DGGITQSPKYLFRKEGQNVTLSCEQNLNHDAMYWYRQDPGQGLRLIYYSQIVNDFQKGDIAEGYSVSREKKESFPLTVTSAQKNPTAFYLCASSINRVAVYTGELFFGEGSRLTVL.